Sequencing of this T cell receptor beta chain was carried out in a study of CD8 T cells in Susac syndrome. A quantity of roughly 0.5 to 1 ug RNA underwent reverse transcription using random hexamers. A multiplex approach, immunoSEQ multiplex PCR, amplified TCR beta CDR3 across 54 Vbeta and 13 Jbeta. Using its own MiXCR run on the immunoSEQ multiplex PCR reads, TCRdb lists one record per CDR3 protein. Seen here are roughly 200,000 distinct CDR3 sequences, about 95% observed once, and the top ten hold 0.099%. TCR beta sequencing covered blood CD8+ and CD4+ T cells. All included Susac syndrome patients satisfied recently defined diagnostic criteria for definite or probable disease. CD8+ and CD4+ T cells were negatively isolated; TEMRA cells were FACS-enriched. Germline V CDR1 and CDR2: KGHSH, LQKENI. This CDR3 is 15 amino acids long. Trimming removed 0 bases at V and 1 base at J, with 8 bases between.

Sequencing was done on a sample of CD4+ T cells from PBMCs. This TCR derives from a human donor with Susac syndrome. This chain joins TRBV18 and TRBJ2-3; no reliable D call. DNA for the CDR3: TGTGCCAGCTCACCACCTGGGCGCGGCACAGATACGCAGTATTTT. This encodes CASSPPGRGTDTQYF.